This TCR beta chain emerged from a study of T cell responses to AZD1222 COVID-19 vaccine. For the study at large: Second-dose schedules of about 4 or about 12 weeks were combined. Whole-study results and caveats: At baseline, just a handful of AZD1222 recipients tested seropositive.

V was trimmed by 2 bases and J by 9 bases, leaving 10 bases between them. CDR1 and CDR2 from the germline V gene are DFQATT and SNEGSKA (reference sequence). The CDR3 extends over 11 amino acids. Produced via immunoSEQ multiplex PCR; TCRdb's table is partial and in-frame only. The sample has 100,000 to 150,000 clones; roughly 91% are singletons. Turning to this clone: Its antigen is currently unknown.

The material was peripheral blood, obtained on day 0 of AZD1222 vaccination. V gene TRBV20-1 combines with J gene TRBJ2-5, with D tentatively TRBD1 (6 bases). The TCR comes from an adult in good health. The CDR3 protein is CSARSPGAQYF. The CDR3 nucleotides read TGCAGTGCTAGATCGCCAGGGGCCCAGTACTTC.